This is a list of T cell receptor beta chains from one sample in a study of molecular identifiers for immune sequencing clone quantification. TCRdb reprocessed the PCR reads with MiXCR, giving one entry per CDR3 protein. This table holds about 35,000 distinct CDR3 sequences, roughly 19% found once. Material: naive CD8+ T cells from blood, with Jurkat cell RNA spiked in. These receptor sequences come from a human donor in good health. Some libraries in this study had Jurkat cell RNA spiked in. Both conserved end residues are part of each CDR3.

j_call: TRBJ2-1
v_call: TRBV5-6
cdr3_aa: CASSPGDAMEQFF

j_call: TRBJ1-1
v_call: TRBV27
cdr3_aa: CASSLAGSGEAFF

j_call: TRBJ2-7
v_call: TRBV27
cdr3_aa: CASSPGQGGYEQYF

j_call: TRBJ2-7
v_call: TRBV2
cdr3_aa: CASSDARVGQYF

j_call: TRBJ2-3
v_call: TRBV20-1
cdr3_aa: CSARDMREGRYTDTQYF

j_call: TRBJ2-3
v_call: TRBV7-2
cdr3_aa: CASSLAHGGFTDTQYF

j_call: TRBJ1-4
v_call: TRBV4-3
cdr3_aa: CASSQHSPLTTNEKLFF

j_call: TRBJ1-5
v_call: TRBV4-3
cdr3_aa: CASSQAWGQPQHF

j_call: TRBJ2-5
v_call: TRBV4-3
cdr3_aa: CASSQYRYQETQYF

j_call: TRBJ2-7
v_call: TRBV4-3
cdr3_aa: CASSQARQGYEQYF

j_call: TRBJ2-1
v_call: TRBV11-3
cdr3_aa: CASSPRHHNEQFF

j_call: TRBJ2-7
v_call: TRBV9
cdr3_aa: CASSVEASSYEQYF

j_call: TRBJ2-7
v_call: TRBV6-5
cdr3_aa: CASSPIPEDSYEQYF

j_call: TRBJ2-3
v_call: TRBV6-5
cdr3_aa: CASSYTDPTEGGTQYF

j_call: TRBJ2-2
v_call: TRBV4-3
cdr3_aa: CASSQDLGVTGELFF

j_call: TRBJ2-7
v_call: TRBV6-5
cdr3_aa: CASSKTGPYEQYF

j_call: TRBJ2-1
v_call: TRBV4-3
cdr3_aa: CASSQDWGLAEPYNEQFF

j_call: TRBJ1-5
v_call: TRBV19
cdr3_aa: CASRSGSIPQHF

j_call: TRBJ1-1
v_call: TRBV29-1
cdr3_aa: CSARGGPNYMNTEAFF

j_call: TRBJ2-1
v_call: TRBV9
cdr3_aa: CASSVAPLRTELNEQFF

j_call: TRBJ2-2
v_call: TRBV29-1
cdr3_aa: CSVVGRDTGELFF

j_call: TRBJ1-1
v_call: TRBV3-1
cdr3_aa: CASSHPMNTEAFF

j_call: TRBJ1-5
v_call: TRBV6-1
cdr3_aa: CASTSQQNQPQHF

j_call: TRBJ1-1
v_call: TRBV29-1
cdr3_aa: CSTGRPNTEAFF

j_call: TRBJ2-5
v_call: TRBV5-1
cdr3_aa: CASSSAEPVETQYF

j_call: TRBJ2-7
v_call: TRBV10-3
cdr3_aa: CAISESMAGRFPEQYF

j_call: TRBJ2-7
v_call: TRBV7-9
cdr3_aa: CAGNGLAGGPDEQYF

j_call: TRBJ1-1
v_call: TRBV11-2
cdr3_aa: CASSLDWAEAFF

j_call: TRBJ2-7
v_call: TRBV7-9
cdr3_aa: CASSFGDYSYEQYF

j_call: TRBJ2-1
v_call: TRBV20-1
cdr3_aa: CCATPFPFSYNEQFF

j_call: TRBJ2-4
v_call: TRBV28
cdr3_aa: CASSSTAKNIQYF

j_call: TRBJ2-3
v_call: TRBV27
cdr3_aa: CASSLIGTDTQYF

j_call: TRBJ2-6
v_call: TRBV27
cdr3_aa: CASSFRHPSGANVLTF

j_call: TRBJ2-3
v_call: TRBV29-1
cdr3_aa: CSVDKGLAGSTDTQYF

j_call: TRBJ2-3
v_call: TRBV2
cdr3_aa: CASSEGGLAGFTDTQYF

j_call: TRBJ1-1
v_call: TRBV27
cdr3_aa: CASKTGNTEAFF

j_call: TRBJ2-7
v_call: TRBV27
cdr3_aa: CASSWLAGGLSEQYF